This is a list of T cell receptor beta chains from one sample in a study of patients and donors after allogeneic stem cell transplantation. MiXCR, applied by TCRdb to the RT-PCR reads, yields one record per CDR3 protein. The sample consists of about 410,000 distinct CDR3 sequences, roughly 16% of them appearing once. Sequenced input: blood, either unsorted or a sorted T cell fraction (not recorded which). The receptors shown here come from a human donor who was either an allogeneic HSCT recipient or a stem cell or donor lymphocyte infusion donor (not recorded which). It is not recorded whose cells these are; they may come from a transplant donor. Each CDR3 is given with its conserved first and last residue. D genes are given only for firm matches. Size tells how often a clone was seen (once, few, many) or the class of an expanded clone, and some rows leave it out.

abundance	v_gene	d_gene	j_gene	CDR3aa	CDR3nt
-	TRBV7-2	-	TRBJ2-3	CASSRDWFTDTQYF	TGTGCCAGCAGCCGGGACTGGTTCACAGATACGCAGTATTTT
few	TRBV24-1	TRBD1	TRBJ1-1	CATSGDRVGAEAFF	TGTGCCACCAGTGGGGACAGGGTCGGGGCTGAAGCTTTCTTT
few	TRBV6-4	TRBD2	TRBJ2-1	CASSATGLAGPERIF	TGTGCCAGCAGTGCCACGGGACTAGCGGGCCCGGAAAGGATCTTC
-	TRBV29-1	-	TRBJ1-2	CSVDAGKGYTF	TGCAGCGTTGATGCAGGGAAGGGCTACACCTTC
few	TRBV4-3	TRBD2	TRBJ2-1	CASSQELAGSSYNEQFF	TGCGCCAGCAGCCAAGAACTAGCGGGGAGCTCCTACAATGAGCAGTTCTTC
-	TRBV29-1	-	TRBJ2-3	CSAKGILLASTDTQYF	TGCAGTGCTAAGGGGATACTTCTAGCGAGCACAGATACGCAGTATTTT
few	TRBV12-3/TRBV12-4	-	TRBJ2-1	CASTRSVVGAHEQFF	TGTGCCAGCACCCGGTCTGTTGTGGGGGCCCATGAGCAGTTCTTC
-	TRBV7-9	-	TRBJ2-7	CASSYAPLSEQYF	TGTGCCAGCAGCTATGCTCCCTTAAGCGAGCAGTACTTC
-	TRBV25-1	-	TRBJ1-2	CASSEGSGGYTF	TGTGCCAGCAGTGAGGGGTCAGGAGGCTACACCTTC
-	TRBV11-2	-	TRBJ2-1	CASSQPGGRVGNEQFF	TGTGCCAGCAGCCAACCCGGTGGCAGGGTAGGTAATGAGCAGTTCTTC
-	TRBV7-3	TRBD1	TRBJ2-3	CASSPGTGLTDTQYF	TGTGCCAGCAGCCCCGGGACAGGGCTCACAGATACGCAGTATTTT
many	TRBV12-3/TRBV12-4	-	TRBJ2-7	CASSLGGSSYEQYF	TGTGCCAGCAGCTTAGGGGGATCCTCCTACGAGCAGTACTTC
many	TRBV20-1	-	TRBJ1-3	CSADTKSSGNTIYF	TGCAGTGCTGATACAAAGAGCTCTGGAAACACCATATATTTT
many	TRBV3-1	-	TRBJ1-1	CASSQGPRGSEAFF	TGTGCCAGCAGCCAAGGCCCTCGGGGGTCTGAAGCTTTCTTT
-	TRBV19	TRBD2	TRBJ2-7	CASSFQSGRIYEQYF	TGTGCCAGTAGTTTCCAGAGCGGGAGAATCTACGAGCAGTACTTC
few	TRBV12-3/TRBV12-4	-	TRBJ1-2	CASSFPGSDGYTF	TGTGCCAGTAGTTTCCCAGGGTCCGATGGCTACACCTTC
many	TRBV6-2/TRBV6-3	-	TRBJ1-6	CASSSPGGPGDSPLHF	TGTGCCAGCAGTTCACCTGGCGGGCCAGGTGATTCACCCCTCCACTTT
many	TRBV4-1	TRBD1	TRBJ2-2	CASSPDRGLTGELFF	TGCGCCAGCAGCCCGGACAGGGGGCTCACCGGGGAGCTGTTTTTT
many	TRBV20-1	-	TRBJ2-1	CSARFDRDNEQFF	TGCAGTGCTAGATTCGATCGAGACAATGAGCAGTTCTTC
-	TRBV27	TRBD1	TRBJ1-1	CASSEGTGPEAFF	TGTGCCAGCAGTGAGGGGACAGGGCCTGAAGCTTTCTTT
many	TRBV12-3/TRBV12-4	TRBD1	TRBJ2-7	CASQGASYEQYF	TGTGCCAGCCAGGGGGCTTCATACGAGCAGTACTTC
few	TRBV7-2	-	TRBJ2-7	CASTFTRSYEQYF	TGTGCCAGCACCTTCACACGGAGCTACGAGCAGTACTTC
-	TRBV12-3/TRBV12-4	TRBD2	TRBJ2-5	CASSFRLAGGLYQETQYF	TGTGCCAGCAGTTTCAGACTAGCGGGGGGGCTGTACCAAGAGACCCAGTACTTC
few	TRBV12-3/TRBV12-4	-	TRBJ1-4	CASSLVGKANEKLFF	TGTGCCAGCAGTTTGGTAGGGAAAGCTAATGAAAAACTGTTTTTT
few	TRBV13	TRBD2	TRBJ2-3	CASSLFGGIGGDTQYF	TGTGCCAGCAGCTTATTCGGGGGGATCGGAGGAGATACGCAGTATTTT
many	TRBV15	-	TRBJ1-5	CATSLQDLSNQPQHF	TGTGCCACCAGCCTACAGGACCTTAGCAATCAGCCCCAGCATTTT
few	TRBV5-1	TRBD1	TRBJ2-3	CASTGTVTDTQYF	TGCGCCAGCACCGGGACAGTCACAGATACGCAGTATTTT
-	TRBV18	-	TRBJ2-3	CASSPNFGTDTQYF	TGTGCCAGCTCACCAAATTTCGGCACAGATACGCAGTATTTT
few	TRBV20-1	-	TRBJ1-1	CSARGGRGEAFF	TGCAGTGCTAGAGGGGGGCGAGGTGAAGCTTTCTTT
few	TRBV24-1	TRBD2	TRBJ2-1	CATSDPTSGGPLSNEQFF	TGTGCCACCAGTGATCCGACTAGCGGGGGTCCCCTTTCGAATGAGCAGTTCTTC
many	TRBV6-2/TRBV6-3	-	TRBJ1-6	CASSRTASSYNSPLHF	TGTGCCAGCAGCCGGACGGCGAGCTCCTATAATTCACCCCTCCACTTT
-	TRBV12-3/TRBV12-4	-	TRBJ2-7	CASSQRALSGEQYF	TGTGCCAGCAGTCAACGGGCCCTTTCGGGGGAGCAGTACTTC
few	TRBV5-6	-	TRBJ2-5	CASSLAGGAPGTQYF	TGTGCCAGCAGCTTGGCGGGCGGGGCTCCAGGGACCCAGTACTTC
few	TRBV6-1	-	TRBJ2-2	CASSDRAGTGELFF	TGTGCCAGCAGTGACAGGGCAGGTACCGGGGAGCTGTTTTTT
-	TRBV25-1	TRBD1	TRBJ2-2	CASSVRDRAHTGELFF	TGTGCCAGCAGCGTGCGGGACAGGGCCCACACCGGGGAGCTGTTTTTT
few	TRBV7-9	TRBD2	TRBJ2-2	CASREIAGVTGELFF	TGTGCCAGCAGGGAGATAGCGGGAGTCACCGGGGAGCTGTTTTTT
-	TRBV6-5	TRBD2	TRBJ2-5	CASSYSGGGGETQYF	TGTGCCAGCAGTTACTCCGGGGGCGGGGGGGAGACCCAGTACTTC
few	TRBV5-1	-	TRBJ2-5	CASSLDSSETQYF	TGCGCCAGCAGCCTCGACTCCTCTGAGACCCAGTACTTC
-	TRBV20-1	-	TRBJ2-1	CSAPARMQKQFF	TGCAGTGCTCCAGCCAGGATGCAGAAGCAGTTCTTC
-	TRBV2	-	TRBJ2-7	CASSLLEGHGNYEQYF	TGTGCCAGCAGTTTGCTCGAGGGACACGGGAACTACGAGCAGTACTTC
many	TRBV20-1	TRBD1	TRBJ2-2	CSATNRGATGELFF	TGCAGTGCTACCAACAGGGGAGCCACCGGGGAGCTGTTTTTT
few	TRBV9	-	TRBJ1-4	CASSGSGKLFF	TGTGCCAGCAGCGGTAGTGGAAAACTGTTTTTT
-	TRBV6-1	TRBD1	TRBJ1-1	CASSGRGRGRLAFF	TGTGCCAGCAGTGGCAGGGGGCGCGGGCGGTTGGCTTTCTTT
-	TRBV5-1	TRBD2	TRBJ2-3	CASSPAGAAGVDTQYF	TGCGCCAGCAGCCCTGCCGGGGCAGCGGGGGTAGATACGCAGTATTTT
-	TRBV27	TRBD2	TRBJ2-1	CASSPGLASYNEQFF	TGTGCCAGCAGTCCGGGACTAGCGTCCTACAATGAGCAGTTCTTC
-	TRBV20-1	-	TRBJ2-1	CSAVMPSVGQFF	TGCAGTGCTGTGATGCCCAGCGTGGGGCAGTTCTTC
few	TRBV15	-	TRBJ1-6	CATSREKRGAKNSPLHF	TGTGCCACCAGCAGAGAAAAGCGGGGGGCGAAAAATTCACCCCTCCACTTT
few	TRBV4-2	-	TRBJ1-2	CASSQDQGVGGYTF	TGTGCCAGCAGCCAAGATCAAGGGGTTGGTGGCTACACCTTC
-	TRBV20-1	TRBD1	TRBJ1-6	CSAADRGRYSPLHF	TGCAGTGCTGCAGACAGGGGGCGTTATTCACCCCTCCACTTT
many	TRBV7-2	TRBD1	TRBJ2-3	CASSLEGTGADTQYF	TGTGCCAGCAGCTTAGAGGGGACAGGGGCAGATACGCAGTATTTT
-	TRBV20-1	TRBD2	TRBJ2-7	CSAGSPSGRASEQYF	TGCAGTGCGGGCAGCCCCAGCGGGAGGGCCTCCGAGCAGTACTTC
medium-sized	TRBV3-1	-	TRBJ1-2	CASSPSPGRPSGYTF	TGTGCCAGCAGCCCCTCTCCGGGACGCCCTTCTGGCTACACCTTC
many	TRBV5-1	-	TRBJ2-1	CASSFRGARSSNEQFF	TGCGCCAGCAGCTTTCGTGGCGCCCGCTCAAGCAATGAGCAGTTCTTC
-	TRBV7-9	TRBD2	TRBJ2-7	CASSLGGGVSAPYEQYF	TGTGCCAGCAGCTTAGGGGGAGGGGTTTCGGCGCCCTACGAGCAGTACTTC
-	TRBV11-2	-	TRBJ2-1	CASSLDRPLGEQFF	TGTGCCAGCAGCTTAGATCGACCCCTAGGGGAGCAGTTCTTC